This T cell receptor (beta chain) emerged from a study of memory CD4+ T cells and cytomegalovirus serostatus. Overall study: Donors were healthy Belgian adults, 10 or so CMV seropositive and approximately 23 seronegative.

Single viable CD3+CD4+CD8-CD45RO+ cells were sorted as the memory CD4+ T cells. CMV serostatus came from serum IgG against pp150, pp28, p38, p52. Positive selection with CD4 microbeads enriched total CD4+ T cells. The CDR3 covers 16 residues. The V gene end was trimmed by 3 bases and the J gene end by 7 bases; junction bases not matched to a gene: 8. Per germline, CDR1 SGHTA and CDR2 FQGNSA. TCRdb's copy holds only in-frame clones and misses some; the assay was immunoSEQ multiplex PCR. The top ten clones hold roughly 1.2% of a sample with approximately 51,000 clones, approximately 81% of them seen once. For this clone: Antigen: not known.

The study's findings and limits: Of 150 to 200 reported CMV TCRbeta sequences, under 70 were found in memory CD4+ repertoires.

The sequencing sample was made of memory CD4+ T cells from blood. The chain recombines TRBV7-2 with TRBJ2-2; 10 bases map to TRBD1. The receptor was derived from an adult in good health and CMV-seropositive. This chain's CDR3 is CASSFGDRGLDGELFF. The CDR3 nucleotides are TGTGCCAGCAGCTTTGGAGACAGGGGGCTGGACGGGGAGCTGTTTTTT.